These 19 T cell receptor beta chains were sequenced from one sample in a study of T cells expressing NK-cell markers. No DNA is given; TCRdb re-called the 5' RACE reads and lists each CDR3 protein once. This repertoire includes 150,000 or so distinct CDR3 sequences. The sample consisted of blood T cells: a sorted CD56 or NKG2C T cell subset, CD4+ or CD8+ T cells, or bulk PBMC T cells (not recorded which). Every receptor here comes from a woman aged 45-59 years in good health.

The CDR3 is CASSLHNEQFF. The V call is TRBV12-3 or TRBV12-4, the J call TRBJ2-1. This CDR3 spans 11 amino acids.

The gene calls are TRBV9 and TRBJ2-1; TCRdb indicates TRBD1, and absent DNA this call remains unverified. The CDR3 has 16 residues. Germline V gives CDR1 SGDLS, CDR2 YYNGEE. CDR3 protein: CASSVGTSTAYNEQFF.

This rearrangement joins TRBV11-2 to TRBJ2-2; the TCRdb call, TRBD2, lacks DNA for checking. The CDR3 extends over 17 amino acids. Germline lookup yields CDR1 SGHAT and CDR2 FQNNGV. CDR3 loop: CASSTPRDQTNTGELFF.

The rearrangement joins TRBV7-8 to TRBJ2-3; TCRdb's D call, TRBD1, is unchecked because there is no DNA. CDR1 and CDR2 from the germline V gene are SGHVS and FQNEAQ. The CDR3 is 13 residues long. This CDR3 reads CASSTGQTDTQYF.

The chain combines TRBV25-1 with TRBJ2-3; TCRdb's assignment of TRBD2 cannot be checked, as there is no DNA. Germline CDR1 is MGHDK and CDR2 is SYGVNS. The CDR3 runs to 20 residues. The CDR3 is CASSEYFAGSLAGVWDTQYF.

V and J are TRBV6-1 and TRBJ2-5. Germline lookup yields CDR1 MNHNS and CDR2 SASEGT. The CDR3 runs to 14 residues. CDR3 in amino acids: CASSNHRPQETQYF.

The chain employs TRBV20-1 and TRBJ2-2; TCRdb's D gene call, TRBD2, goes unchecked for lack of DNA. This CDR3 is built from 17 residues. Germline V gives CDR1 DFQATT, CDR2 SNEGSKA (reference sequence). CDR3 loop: CSARDRGLALDTGELFF.

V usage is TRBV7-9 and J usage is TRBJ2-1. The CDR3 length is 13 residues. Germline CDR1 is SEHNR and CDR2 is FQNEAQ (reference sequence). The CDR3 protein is CASSLGDYNEQFF.

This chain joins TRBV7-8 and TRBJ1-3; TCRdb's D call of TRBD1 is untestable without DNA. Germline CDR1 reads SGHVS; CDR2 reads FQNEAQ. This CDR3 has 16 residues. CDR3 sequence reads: CASTRSGTLTGNTIYF.

The CDR3 loop reads CASSLVGSSYEQYF. The chain employs TRBV12-3 or TRBV12-4 and TRBJ2-7. The CDR3 is 14 residues long.

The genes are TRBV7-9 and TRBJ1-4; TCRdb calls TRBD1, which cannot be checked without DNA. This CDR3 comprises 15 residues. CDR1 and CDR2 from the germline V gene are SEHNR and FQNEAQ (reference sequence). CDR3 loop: CASSPQGGGEEKLFF.

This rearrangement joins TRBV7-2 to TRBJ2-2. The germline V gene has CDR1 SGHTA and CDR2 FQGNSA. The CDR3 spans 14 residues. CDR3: CASSLVGDTGELFF.

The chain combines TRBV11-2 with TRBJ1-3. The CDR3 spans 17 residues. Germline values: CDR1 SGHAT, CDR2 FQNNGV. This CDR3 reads CASSLARTSISGNTIYF.

The CDR3 loop is CASSLYAGPYSYEQYF. The gene calls are TRBV5-5 and TRBJ2-7. The CDR3 runs 16 residues. CDR1 is SGHKS and CDR2 is YYEKEE in the germline V gene (reference sequence). Complete variable domain (other parts from reference TRBV5-5 and TRBJ2-7): DAGVTQSPTHLIKTRGQQVTLRCSPISGHKSVSWYQQVLGQGPQFIFQYYEKEERGRGNFPDRFSARQFPNYSSELNVNALLLGDSALYLCASSLYAGPYSYEQYFGPGTRLTVT.

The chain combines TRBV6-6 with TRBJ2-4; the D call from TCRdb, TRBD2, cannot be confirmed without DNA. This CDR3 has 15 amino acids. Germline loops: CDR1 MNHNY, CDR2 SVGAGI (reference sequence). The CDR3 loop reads CASSLPASRPNIQYF.

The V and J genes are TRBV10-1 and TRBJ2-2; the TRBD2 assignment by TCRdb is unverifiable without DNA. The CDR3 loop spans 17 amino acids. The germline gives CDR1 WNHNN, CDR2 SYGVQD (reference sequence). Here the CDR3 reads CASSEGILAGGTGELFF.

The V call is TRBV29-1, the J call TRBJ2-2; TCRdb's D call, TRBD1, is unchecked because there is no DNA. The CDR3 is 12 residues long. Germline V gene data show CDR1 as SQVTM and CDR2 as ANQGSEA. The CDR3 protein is CSVGQGAGELFF.

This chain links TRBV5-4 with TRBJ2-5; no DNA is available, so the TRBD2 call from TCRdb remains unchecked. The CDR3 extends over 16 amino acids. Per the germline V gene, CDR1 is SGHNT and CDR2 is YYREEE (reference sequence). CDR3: CASTTTSSSGGETQYF.

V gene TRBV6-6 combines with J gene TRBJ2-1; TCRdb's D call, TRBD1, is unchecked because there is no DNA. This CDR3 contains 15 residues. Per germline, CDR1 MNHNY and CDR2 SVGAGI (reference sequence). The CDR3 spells CASSYFGGAGNEQFF.